Presented here are 2 T cell receptor beta chains from one specimen sequenced in a study of blood T cell repertoires in COVID-19. Clones were sequenced by immunoSEQ multiplex PCR, and TCRdb holds only the in-frame ones, with some missing. Counted here are about 110,000 clones, around 90% occurring once; the ten biggest clones make up less than 1.5%. Source material: peripheral blood. The receptors were gathered from a woman between 25 and 40 years old with acute or convalescent COVID-19.

This sequence joins TRBV4-1 and TRBJ2-1; 8 bases line up with TRBD1. The junction had 5 bases not matched to a gene; V was cut back by 1 base and J by 6 bases. There are 15 residues in the CDR3. Looked up from germline, CDR1 is MGHRA and CDR2 is YSYEKL. CDR3 region: CASSQVLTGGNEQFF. The DNA of the CDR3 is TGCGCCAGCAGCCAAGTCCTAACAGGGGGCAATGAGCAGTTCTTC.

The chain links TRBV27 to TRBJ1-2, with 7 bases matching TRBD1. CDR3 length equals 14 residues. Germline CDR1 and CDR2: MNHEY and SMNVEV (reference sequence). V lost 4 bases and J lost 4; bases outside the gene matches: 6. The CDR3 is CASSSHRGAYGYTF. The CDR3 nucleotides are TGTGCCAGCAGTTCGCACAGGGGAGCCTATGGCTACACCTTC.